Listed below are T cell receptor beta chains from one sample, sequenced in a study of T cell responses to AZD1222 COVID-19 vaccine. Assay used: immunoSEQ multiplex PCR; TCRdb lists only in-frame clones, some missing. The repertoire holds fewer than 150,000 clones, with more than 75% as singletons. The material sequenced was peripheral blood, taken on day 0 of AZD1222 vaccination. The source of these receptors is an adult in good health. Each CDR3 is given with its conserved first and last residue. D genes are given only for firm matches. Clone size, where shown, is once, few, many, or a class for clones that have expanded.

TRBD2	NA	18	TRBV24-1	TRBJ2-3	TGTGCCACCAGCCAATCAGGACTAGCGGGAGAGGGGATCGATACGCAGTATTTT	CATSQSGLAGEGIDTQYF
NA	NA	13	TRBV19	TRBJ1-1	TGTGCCAGTAGTATTCGGGAGAACACTGAAGCTTTCTTT	CASSIRENTEAFF
NA	NA	11	TRBV13	TRBJ2-5	TGTGCCAGCAGCTTAGCGGAGACCCAGTACTTC	CASSLAETQYF
TRBD2	NA	14	TRBV10-3	TRBJ2-7	TGTGCCATCAGTGCGGGGACTACCGGAGACGAGCAGTACTTC	CAISAGTTGDEQYF
NA	NA	13	TRBV25-1	TRBJ2-2	TGTGCCACCTCGAGAGGTAGTGTCGGGGAGCTGTTTTTT	CATSRGSVGELFF
NA	NA	14	TRBV19	TRBJ1-1	TGTGCCAGTAGTATTTCGGGGGGGGACACTGAAGCTTTCTTT	CASSISGGDTEAFF
TRBD1	NA	15	TRBV18	TRBJ1-2	TGTGCCAGCTCACCAGCGATGGGACAGTACTATGGCTACACCTTC	CASSPAMGQYYGYTF
TRBD1	NA	14	TRBV7-9	TRBJ2-1	TGTGCCAGCAGCCCCCCGACAGGGTGGAATGAGCAGTTCTTC	CASSPPTGWNEQFF
TRBD2	NA	17	TRBV10-3	TRBJ2-1	TGTGCCATCAGCGTGGCGGCTAGCGGGAGTTTCCTTAATGAGCAGTTCTTC	CAISVAASGSFLNEQFF
TRBD2	NA	17	TRBV15	TRBJ2-4	TGTGCCACCAGCAGTGGGGGGGGTGGCATAGCCAAAAACATTCAGTACTTC	CATSSGGGGIAKNIQYF
NA	NA	16	TRBV7-2	TRBJ2-2	TGTGCCAGCAGCTTAGCGGGAGTGTCGGGCACCGGGGAGCTGTTTTTT	CASSLAGVSGTGELFF
NA	NA	14	TRBV5-6	TRBJ1-2	TGTGCCAGCAGCTTGGGGCAGGGCTCGAATGGCTACACCTTC	CASSLGQGSNGYTF
TRBD1	NA	17	TRBV11-2	TRBJ1-3	TGTGCCAGCAGCTTGAGCCACAGGGGGGAATCTGGAAACACCATATATTTT	CASSLSHRGESGNTIYF
NA	NA	15	TRBV6-5	TRBJ2-5	TGTGCCAGCAGTTGGGACCTTATTCCCCAAGAGACCCAGTACTTC	CASSWDLIPQETQYF
TRBD1	NA	15	TRBV28	TRBJ2-5	TGTGCCAGCAGTACCCGACAGGGGGCAAGAGAGACCCAGTACTTC	CASSTRQGARETQYF
TRBD1	NA	13	TRBV19	TRBJ1-2	TGTGCCAGTAGTCAGGGACAGGTTATCGGCTACACCTTC	CASSQGQVIGYTF
TRBD2	NA	15	TRBV2	TRBJ2-3	TGTGCCAGCAGATCTCTAGCGGACAGCACAGATACGCAGTATTTT	CASRSLADSTDTQYF
NA	NA	12	TRBV11-2	TRBJ2-1	TGTGCCAGCAGTCCGACAGGCTATGAGCAGTTCTTC	CASSPTGYEQFF
NA	once	15	TRBV27	TRBJ2-7	TGTGCCAGCAGTTTCGGTAGCGGTAACTCCTACGAGCAGTACTTC	CASSFGSGNSYEQYF
NA	NA	12	TRBV12-3/TRBV12-4	TRBJ1-2	TGTGCCAGCAGTCGACAGACGTATGGCTACACCTTC	CASSRQTYGYTF
NA	once	16	TRBV3-1/TRBV3-2	TRBJ1-6	TGTGCCAGCAGCCAAGGGCCCCCTGGGTTTAATTCACCCCTCCACTTT	CASSQGPPGFNSPLHF
TRBD1	NA	16	TRBV28	TRBJ1-3	TGTGCCAGCAGTTCGGGACAGGTAATCTCTGGAAACACCATATATTTT	CASSSGQVISGNTIYF
TRBD2	NA	18	TRBV3-1/TRBV3-2	TRBJ2-5	TGTGCCAGCAGCTCACGCAGGTTAGCGGGGGGTCCTAAAGAGACCCAGTACTTC	CASSSRRLAGGPKETQYF
TRBD1	NA	15	TRBV4-1	TRBJ1-4	TGCGCCAGCAGCCAAGAAAGGACAGGGAATGAAAAACTGTTTTTT	CASSQERTGNEKLFF